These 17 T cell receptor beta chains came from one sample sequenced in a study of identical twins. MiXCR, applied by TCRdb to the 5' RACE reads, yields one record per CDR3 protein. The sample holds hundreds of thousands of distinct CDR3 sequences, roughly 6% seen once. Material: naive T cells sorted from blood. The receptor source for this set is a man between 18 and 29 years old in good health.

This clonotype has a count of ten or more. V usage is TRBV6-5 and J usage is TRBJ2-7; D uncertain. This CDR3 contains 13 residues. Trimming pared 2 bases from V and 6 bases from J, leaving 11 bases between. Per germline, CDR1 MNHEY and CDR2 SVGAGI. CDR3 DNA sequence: TGTGCCAGCAGTTACCAGTTGGTAGGCGAGCAGTACTTC. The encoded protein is CASSYQLVGEQYF.

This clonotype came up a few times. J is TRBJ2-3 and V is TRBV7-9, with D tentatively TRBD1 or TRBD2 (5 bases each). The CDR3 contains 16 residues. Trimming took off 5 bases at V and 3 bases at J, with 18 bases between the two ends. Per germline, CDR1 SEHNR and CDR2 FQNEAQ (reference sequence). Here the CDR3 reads CASSPYVGGPTDTQYF. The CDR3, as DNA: TGTGCCAGCAGCCCCTACGTTGGGGGTCCGACAGATACGCAGTATTTT.

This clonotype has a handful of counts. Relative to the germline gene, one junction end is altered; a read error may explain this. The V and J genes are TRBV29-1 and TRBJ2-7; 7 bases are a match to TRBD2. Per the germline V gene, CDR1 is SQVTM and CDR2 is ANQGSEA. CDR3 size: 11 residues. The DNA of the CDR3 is TGCAGCGCCGTATTTAGCGGGCGGATCGCATTC. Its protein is CSAVFSGRIAF.

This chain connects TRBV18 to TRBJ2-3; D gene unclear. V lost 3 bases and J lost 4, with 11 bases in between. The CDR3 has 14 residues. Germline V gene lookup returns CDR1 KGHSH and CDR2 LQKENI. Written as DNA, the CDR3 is TGTGCCAGCTCACCGACCCGCCCCCCAGATACGCAGTATTTT. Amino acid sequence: CASSPTRPPDTQYF.

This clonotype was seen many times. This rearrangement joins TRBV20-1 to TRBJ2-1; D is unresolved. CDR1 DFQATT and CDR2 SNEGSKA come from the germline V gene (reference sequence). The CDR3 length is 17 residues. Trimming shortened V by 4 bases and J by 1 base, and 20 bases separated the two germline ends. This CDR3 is CSATPLGDRGSYNEQFF. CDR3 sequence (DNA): TGCAGTGCTACGCCCCTTGGAGACCGAGGATCCTACAATGAGCAGTTCTTC.

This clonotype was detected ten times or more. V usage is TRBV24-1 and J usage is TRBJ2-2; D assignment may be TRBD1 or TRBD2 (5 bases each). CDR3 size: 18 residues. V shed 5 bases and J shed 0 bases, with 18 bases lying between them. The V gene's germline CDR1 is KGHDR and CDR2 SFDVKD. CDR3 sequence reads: CATSVGTGRITNTGELFF. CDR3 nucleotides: TGTGCCACCAGTGTTGGGACGGGACGTATAACGAACACCGGGGAGCTGTTTTTT.

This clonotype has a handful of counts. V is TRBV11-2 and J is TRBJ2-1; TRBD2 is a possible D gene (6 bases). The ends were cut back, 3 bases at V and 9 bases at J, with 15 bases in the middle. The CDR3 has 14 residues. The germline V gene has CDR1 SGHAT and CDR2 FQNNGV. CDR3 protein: CASSFFGSLGEQFF. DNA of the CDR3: TGTGCCAGCAGCTTTTTCGGGAGTCTGGGTGAGCAGTTCTTC.

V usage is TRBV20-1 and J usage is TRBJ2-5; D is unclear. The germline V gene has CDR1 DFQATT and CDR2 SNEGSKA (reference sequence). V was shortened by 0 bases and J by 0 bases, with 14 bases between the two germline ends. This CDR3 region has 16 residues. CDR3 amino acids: CSARDSFIGDQETQYF. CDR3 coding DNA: TGCAGTGCTAGAGATTCATTCATTGGTGACCAAGAGACCCAGTACTTC.

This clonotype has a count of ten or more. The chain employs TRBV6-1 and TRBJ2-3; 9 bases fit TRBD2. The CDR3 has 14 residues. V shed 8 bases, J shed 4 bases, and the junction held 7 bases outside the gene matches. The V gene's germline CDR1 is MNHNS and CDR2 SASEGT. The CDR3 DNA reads TGTGCCAGCTTTAGCGGGAGCGGCCCAGATACGCAGTATTTT. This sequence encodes CASFSGSGPDTQYF.

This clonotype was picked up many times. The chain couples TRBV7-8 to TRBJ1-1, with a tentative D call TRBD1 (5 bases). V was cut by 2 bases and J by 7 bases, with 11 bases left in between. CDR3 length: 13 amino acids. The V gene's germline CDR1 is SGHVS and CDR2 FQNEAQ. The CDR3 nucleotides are TGTGCCAGCAGCTTAAGGGGTCAGATTGAAGCTTTCTTT. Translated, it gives CASSLRGQIEAFF. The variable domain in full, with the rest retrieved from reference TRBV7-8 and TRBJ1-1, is GAGVSQSPRYKVAKRGQDVALRCDPISGHVSLFWYQQALGQGPEFLTYFQNEAQLDKSGLPSDRFFAERPEGSVSTLKIQRTQQEDSAVYLCASSLRGQIEAFFGQGTRLTVV.

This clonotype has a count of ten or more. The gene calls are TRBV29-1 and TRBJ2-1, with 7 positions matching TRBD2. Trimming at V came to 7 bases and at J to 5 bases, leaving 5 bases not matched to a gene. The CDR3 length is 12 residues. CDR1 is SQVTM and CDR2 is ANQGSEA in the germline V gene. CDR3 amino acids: CSAGEGHNEQFF. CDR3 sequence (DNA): TGCAGCGCCGGGGAGGGCCACAATGAGCAGTTCTTC.

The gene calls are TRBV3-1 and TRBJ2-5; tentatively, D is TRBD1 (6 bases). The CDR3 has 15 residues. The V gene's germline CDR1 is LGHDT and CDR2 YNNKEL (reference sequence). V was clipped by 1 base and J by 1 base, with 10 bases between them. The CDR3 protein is CASSQAGQFQETQYF. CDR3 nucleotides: TGTGCCAGCAGCCAAGCGGGACAATTCCAAGAGACCCAGTACTTC.

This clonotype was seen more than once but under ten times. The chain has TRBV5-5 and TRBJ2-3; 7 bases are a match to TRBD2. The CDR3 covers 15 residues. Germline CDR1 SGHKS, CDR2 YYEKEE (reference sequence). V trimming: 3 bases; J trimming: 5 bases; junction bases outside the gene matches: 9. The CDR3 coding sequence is TGTGCCAGCAGCTCGGAAGGACTAGTCATAGATACGCAGTATTTT. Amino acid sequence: CASSSEGLVIDTQYF.

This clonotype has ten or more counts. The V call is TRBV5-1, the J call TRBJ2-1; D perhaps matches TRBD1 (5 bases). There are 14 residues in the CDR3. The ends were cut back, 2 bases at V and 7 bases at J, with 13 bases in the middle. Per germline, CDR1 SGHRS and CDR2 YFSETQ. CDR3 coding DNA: TGCGCCAGCAGCTTAAAGGGGCTGGAAAATGAGCAGTTCTTC. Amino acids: CASSLKGLENEQFF.

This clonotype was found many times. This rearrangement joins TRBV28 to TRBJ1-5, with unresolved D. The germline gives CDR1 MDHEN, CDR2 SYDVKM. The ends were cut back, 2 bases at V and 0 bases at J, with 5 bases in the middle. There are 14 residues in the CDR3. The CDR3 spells CASSLNPSNQPQHF. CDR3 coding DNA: TGTGCCAGCAGTTTAAACCCTAGCAATCAGCCCCAGCATTTT.

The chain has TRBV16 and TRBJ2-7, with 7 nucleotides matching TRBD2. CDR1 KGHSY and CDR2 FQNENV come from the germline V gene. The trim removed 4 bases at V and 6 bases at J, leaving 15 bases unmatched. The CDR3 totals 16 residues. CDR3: CASSPGERGSSIEQYF. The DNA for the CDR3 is TGTGCCAGCAGCCCTGGGGAGCGGGGCTCCTCTATCGAGCAGTACTTC. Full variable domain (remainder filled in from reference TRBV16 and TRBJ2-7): GEEVAQTPKHLVRGEGQKAKLYCAPIKGHSYVFWYQQVLKNEFKFLISFQNENVFDETGMPKERFSAKCLPNSPCSLEIQATKLEDSAVYFCASSPGERGSSIEQYFGPGTRLTVT.

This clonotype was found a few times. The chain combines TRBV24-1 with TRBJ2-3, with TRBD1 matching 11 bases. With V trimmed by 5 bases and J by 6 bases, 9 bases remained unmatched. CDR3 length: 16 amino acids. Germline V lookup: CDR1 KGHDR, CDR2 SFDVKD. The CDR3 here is CATSGTGGADGDTQYF. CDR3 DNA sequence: TGTGCCACCAGTGGGACAGGGGGCGCGGATGGGGATACGCAGTATTTT.